This T cell receptor beta chain comes out of a study of vaccination effects on CD4 cells after COVID-19. CDR1 and CDR2 (germline): SNHLY, FYNNEI. Trimming took off 5 bases at V and 7 bases at J, with 8 bases between the two ends. The CDR3 spans 11 residues. After expansion with viral peptide pools in the ViraFEST assay, antigen-specific CD4+ T cells were sequenced. CD4+ T cells were isolated after roughly nine days of culture. SARS-CoV-2 infected the person between March and December 2020, as confirmed by PCR. Half the medium was replaced with IL-2 medium on days 3 and 7. Findings and caveats of the study: New vaccine-induced clones made up most post-vaccine spike-reactive clones in convalescents. Clones of infection and vaccine origin contracted markedly late after vaccination.

Measured with immunoSEQ multiplex PCR; TCRdb has only the in-frame clones, and not every one. The table has some 40,000 clones, roughly 66% seen once. A word on this clone: Its antigen is unidentified.

The TCR was taken from a human donor who had a prior SARS-CoV-2 infection. The V call is TRBV2, the J call TRBJ1-1, with TRBD1 as a possible D gene (5 bases). The sample here was CD4+ T cells from PBMCs cultured with a peptide pool, taken before COVID-19 vaccination. In DNA form, the CDR3 reads TGTGCCAGCAGTACCGACAGTGAAGCTTTCTTT. It is translated as CASSTDSEAFF.